The rows below give T cell receptor beta chains drawn from one sample of a study of blood T cell repertoires in COVID-19. Only in-frame clones appear in the TCRdb table, and some are missing; sequencing was by immunoSEQ multiplex PCR. The table includes some 100,000 clones, around nine tenths detected once. The sequencing input was peripheral blood. All receptors come from a man aged 45-65 years with acute or convalescent COVID-19. Both conserved end residues are part of each CDR3. Each record gives: CDR3 DNA, CDR3 protein, clone size, J gene, D gene, V gene. D genes are given only for firm matches. Size is stated for part of the rows, as once, few or many counts, or as a class when the clone is expanded.

CDR3nt: TGTGCCAGCAACAGGGGGAGGTACAATGAGCAGTTCTTC; CDR3aa: CASNRGRYNEQFF; abundance: .; j_gene: TRBJ2-1; d_gene: TRBD1; v_gene: TRBV6-5
CDR3nt: TGTGCCAGCAGTGAGGACAGATACTATGGCTACACCTTC; CDR3aa: CASSEDRYYGYTF; abundance: .; j_gene: TRBJ1-2; d_gene: .; v_gene: TRBV2
CDR3nt: TGTGCCAGTAGTGCCAACAGGGGGCCGAAAGATACGCAGTATTTT; CDR3aa: CASSANRGPKDTQYF; abundance: medium-sized; j_gene: TRBJ2-3; d_gene: TRBD1; v_gene: TRBV19
CDR3nt: TGTGCCAGCGGAATGACAGGGTTTGGGACTGAAGCTTTCTTT; CDR3aa: CASGMTGFGTEAFF; abundance: .; j_gene: TRBJ1-1; d_gene: TRBD1; v_gene: TRBV6-5
CDR3nt: TGTGCCAGCAGCTCAGTAGGGGCTACGCAGTATTTT; CDR3aa: CASSSVGATQYF; abundance: few; j_gene: TRBJ2-3; d_gene: .; v_gene: TRBV11-2
CDR3nt: TGTGCCAGCAGCCTAGCCTGGAACACCGGGGAGCTGTTTTTT; CDR3aa: CASSLAWNTGELFF; abundance: .; j_gene: TRBJ2-2; d_gene: .; v_gene: TRBV6-5
CDR3nt: TGTGCCAGCAGTTACAGCCCGAGCACTGAAGCTTTCTTT; CDR3aa: CASSYSPSTEAFF; abundance: .; j_gene: TRBJ1-1; d_gene: .; v_gene: TRBV6-5
CDR3nt: TGCGCCAGCAGCTTGGGTCTTGGCCCCGTGATGGTCAATGAGCAGTTCTTC; CDR3aa: CASSLGLGPVMVNEQFF; abundance: .; j_gene: TRBJ2-1; d_gene: .; v_gene: TRBV5-1
CDR3nt: TGTGCCAGCGCACAGGGTGAGGGTCAGCCCCAGCATTTT; CDR3aa: CASAQGEGQPQHF; abundance: .; j_gene: TRBJ1-5; d_gene: .; v_gene: TRBV12-3/TRBV12-4
CDR3nt: TGTGCCAGCAGTTACTTCTCTAGCGGGGCCAATGAGCAGTTCTTC; CDR3aa: CASSYFSSGANEQFF; abundance: .; j_gene: TRBJ2-1; d_gene: TRBD2; v_gene: TRBV6-5
CDR3nt: TGTGCCAGCAGCCACCCACTAGCGGGAACAGATACGCAGTATTTT; CDR3aa: CASSHPLAGTDTQYF; abundance: .; j_gene: TRBJ2-3; d_gene: TRBD2; v_gene: TRBV14
CDR3nt: TGTGCCAGCAGTAAACTCCGGGATCTTAATGAAAAACTGTTTTTT; CDR3aa: CASSKLRDLNEKLFF; abundance: .; j_gene: TRBJ1-4; d_gene: .; v_gene: TRBV27
CDR3nt: TGTGCCAGTCATTCAGAGACGGCGGGAGCGTACAATGAGCAGTTCTTC; CDR3aa: CASHSETAGAYNEQFF; abundance: .; j_gene: TRBJ2-1; d_gene: TRBD2; v_gene: TRBV19
CDR3nt: TGTGCCAGTAGCCTATCACTCCGGGACAGGGATAGAGCTAACTATGGCTACACCTTC; CDR3aa: CASSLSLRDRDRANYGYTF; abundance: .; j_gene: TRBJ1-2; d_gene: TRBD1; v_gene: TRBV19
CDR3nt: TGTGCCAGCAGCTTTAAGGCGACTAGCGGATACAATGAGCAGTTCTTC; CDR3aa: CASSFKATSGYNEQFF; abundance: .; j_gene: TRBJ2-1; d_gene: TRBD2; v_gene: TRBV7-2
CDR3nt: TGTGCCAGCAGCTTAGAACGGGAAGAGACCCAGTACTTC; CDR3aa: CASSLEREETQYF; abundance: few; j_gene: TRBJ2-5; d_gene: .; v_gene: TRBV7-9
CDR3nt: TGTGCCAGCAGTGGGGCAGGGAATTCACCCCTCCACTTT; CDR3aa: CASSGAGNSPLHF; abundance: .; j_gene: TRBJ1-6; d_gene: .; v_gene: TRBV7-9
CDR3nt: TGTGCCAGCGCGACAGGGGCAACTGAAGCTTTCTTT; CDR3aa: CASATGATEAFF; abundance: .; j_gene: TRBJ1-1; d_gene: TRBD1; v_gene: TRBV2
CDR3nt: TGTGCCAGCTCGTCCGGGGGGACGAGCTCCTACGAGCAGTACTTC; CDR3aa: CASSSGGTSSYEQYF; abundance: .; j_gene: TRBJ2-7; d_gene: TRBD2; v_gene: TRBV18
CDR3nt: TGTGCCAGCAGCCCGGACAGGGGAGGGTACGAGCAGTACTTC; CDR3aa: CASSPDRGGYEQYF; abundance: .; j_gene: TRBJ2-7; d_gene: TRBD1; v_gene: TRBV27
CDR3nt: TGTGCCTGGGGGACGGAGCCTGGCTACACCTTC; CDR3aa: CAWGTEPGYTF; abundance: .; j_gene: TRBJ1-2; d_gene: .; v_gene: TRBV30
CDR3nt: TGTGCCAGTGAAGGGACAGACTATGGCTACACCTTC; CDR3aa: CASEGTDYGYTF; abundance: .; j_gene: TRBJ1-2; d_gene: TRBD1; v_gene: TRBV2
CDR3nt: TGTGCCAGCAGCCAAACCCTTGGGAGCGGGAGGCGCTACGAGCAGTACTTC; CDR3aa: CASSQTLGSGRRYEQYF; abundance: .; j_gene: TRBJ2-7; d_gene: TRBD2; v_gene: TRBV14
CDR3nt: TGTGCCAGCAAAAACGTAGTCTCTGGAAACACCATATATTTT; CDR3aa: CASKNVVSGNTIYF; abundance: .; j_gene: TRBJ1-3; d_gene: .; v_gene: TRBV6-4
CDR3nt: TGCAGCGTAGGACAGACGAACACTGAAGCTTTCTTT; CDR3aa: CSVGQTNTEAFF; abundance: .; j_gene: TRBJ1-1; d_gene: .; v_gene: TRBV29-1